This T cell receptor (beta chain) was sequenced during a study of shared clonotypes between healthy human individuals. Measured with immunoSEQ multiplex PCR; TCRdb has only the in-frame clones, and not every one. The sample holds roughly 380,000 clones; 90% to 98% are singletons and the top ten take about 0.32%. Donation came from healthy HIV-negative adults that had no recent acute infections or vaccinations. From germline, CDR1 is MNHEY and CDR2 SVGAGI. V was clipped by 8 bases and J by 5 bases, with 8 bases between them. This CDR3 region has 11 residues. The origin of this receptor is a man aged 30 to 39 in good health. This chain links TRBV6-5 with TRBJ2-3; the D gene is possibly TRBD1 (6 bases). Source material: memory CD8+ T cells sorted from blood. Subset specified: CD45RO+ cells pooled with CCR7-negative TemRA cells. The CDR3 coding sequence is TGTGCCAGCGGGGGCCAAGATACGCAGTATTTT. Protein sequence: CASGGQDTQYF.